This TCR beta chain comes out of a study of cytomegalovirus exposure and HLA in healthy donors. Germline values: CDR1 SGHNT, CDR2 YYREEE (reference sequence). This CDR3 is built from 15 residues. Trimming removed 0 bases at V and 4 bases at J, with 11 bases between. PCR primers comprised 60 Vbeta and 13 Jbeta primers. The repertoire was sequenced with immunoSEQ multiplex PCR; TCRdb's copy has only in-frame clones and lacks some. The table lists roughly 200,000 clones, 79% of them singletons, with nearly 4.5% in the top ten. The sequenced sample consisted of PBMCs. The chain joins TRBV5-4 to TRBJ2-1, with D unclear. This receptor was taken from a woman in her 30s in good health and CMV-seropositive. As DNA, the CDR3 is TGTGCCAGCAGCTTGGCAGCGTTACGATACAATGAGCAGTTCTTC. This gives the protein CASSLAALRYNEQFF.